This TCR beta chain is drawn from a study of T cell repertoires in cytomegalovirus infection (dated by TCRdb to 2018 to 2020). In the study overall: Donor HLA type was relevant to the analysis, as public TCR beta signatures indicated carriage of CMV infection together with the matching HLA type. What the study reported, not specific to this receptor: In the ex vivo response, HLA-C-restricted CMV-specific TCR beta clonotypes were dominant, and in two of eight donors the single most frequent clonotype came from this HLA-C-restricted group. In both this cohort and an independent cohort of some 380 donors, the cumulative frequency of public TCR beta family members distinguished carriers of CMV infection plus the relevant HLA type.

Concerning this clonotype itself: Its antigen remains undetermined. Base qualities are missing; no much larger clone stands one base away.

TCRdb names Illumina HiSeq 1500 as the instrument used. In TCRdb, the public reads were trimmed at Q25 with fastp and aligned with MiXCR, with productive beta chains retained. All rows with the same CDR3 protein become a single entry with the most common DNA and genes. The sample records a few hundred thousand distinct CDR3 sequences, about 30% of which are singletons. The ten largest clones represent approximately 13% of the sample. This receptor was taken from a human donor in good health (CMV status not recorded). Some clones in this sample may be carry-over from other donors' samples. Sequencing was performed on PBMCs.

The CDR3 region has the sequence CASSLWGDYEQYV. The DNA sequence follows: TGTGCCAGCAGCTTGTGGGGAGATTACGAGCAGTACGTC. This chain joins TRBV5-6 to TRBJ2-7; the D gene is possibly TRBD2, with 5 bases matching. Trimming at the junction amounts to 1 base on V and 4 bases on J, and the germline ends lie 9 bases apart. CDR1 and CDR2 (SGHDT, YYEEEE) derive from the germline V gene. Its CDR3 holds 13 amino acids, cysteine through valine. CDR3 DNA is the only sequence kept; it has 39 bases, read in frame from the first base.